This T cell receptor beta chain was identified in a study of identifying expanded T cells in peripheral blood. Only in-frame clones appear in the TCRdb table, and some are missing; sequencing was by immunoSEQ multiplex PCR. Among more than 70,000 clones listed, around 88% were seen once. The CDR3 is 12 amino acids. Germline loops: CDR1 SGHRS, CDR2 YFSETQ. V was cut by 0 bases and J by 7 bases, with 7 bases left in between. General study findings and limits: Over around two and four weeks, about 17 and 20 clones changed, versus more than 1 between replicates. Across healthy donors, higher total template counts meant significantly greater roughly 2-week count variance.

This clone has a handful of counts. What it binds is unknown. During the collection period, no donor immune events like infections were recorded. The chain recombines TRBV5-1 with TRBJ1-2; unclear D gene. Sample: blood. The clonotype comes from a person aged 18 to 75 in good health. In DNA form, the CDR3 reads TGCGCCAGCAGCTTGGGTAGTGGTGGCTACACCTTC. Translating gives CASSLGSGGYTF.